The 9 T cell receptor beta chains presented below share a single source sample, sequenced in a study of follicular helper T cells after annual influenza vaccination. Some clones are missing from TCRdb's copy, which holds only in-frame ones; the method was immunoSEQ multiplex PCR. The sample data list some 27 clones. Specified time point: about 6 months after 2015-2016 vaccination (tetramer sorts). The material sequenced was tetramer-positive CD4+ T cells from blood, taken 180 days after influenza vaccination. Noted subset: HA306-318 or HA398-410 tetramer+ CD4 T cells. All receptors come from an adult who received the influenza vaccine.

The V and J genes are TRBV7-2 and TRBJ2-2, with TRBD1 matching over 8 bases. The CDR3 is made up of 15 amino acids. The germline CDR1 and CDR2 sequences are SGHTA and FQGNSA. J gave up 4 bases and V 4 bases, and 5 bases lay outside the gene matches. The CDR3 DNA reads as TGTGCCAGCAGCTCCGGACAGGGCAGCACCGGGGAGCTGTTTTTT. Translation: CASSSGQGSTGELFF. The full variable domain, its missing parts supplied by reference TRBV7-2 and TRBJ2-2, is GAGVSQSPSNKVTEKGKDVELRCDPISGHTALYWYRQSLGQGLEFLIYFQGNSAPDKSGLPSDRFSAERTGGSVSTLTIQRTQQEDSAVYLCASSSGQGSTGELFFGEGSRLTVL.

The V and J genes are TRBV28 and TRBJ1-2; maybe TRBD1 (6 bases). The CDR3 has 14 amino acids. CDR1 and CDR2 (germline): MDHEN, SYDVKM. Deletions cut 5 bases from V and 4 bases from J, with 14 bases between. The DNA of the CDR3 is TGTGCCAGCAGTCGGACAGAAGACATCTATGGCTACACCTTC. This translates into CASSRTEDIYGYTF.

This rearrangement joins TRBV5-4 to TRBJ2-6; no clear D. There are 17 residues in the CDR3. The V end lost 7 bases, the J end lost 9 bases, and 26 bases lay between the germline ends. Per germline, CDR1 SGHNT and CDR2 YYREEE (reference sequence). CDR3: CASEDRVPDKSGNVLTF. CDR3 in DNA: TGTGCCAGCGAGGACCGCGTACCAGACAAGTCGGGCAACGTCCTGACTTTC.

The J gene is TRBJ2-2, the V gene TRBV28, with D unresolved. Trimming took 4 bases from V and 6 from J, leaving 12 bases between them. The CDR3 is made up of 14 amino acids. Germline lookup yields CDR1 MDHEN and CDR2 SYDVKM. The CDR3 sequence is CASSSPSFPGELFF. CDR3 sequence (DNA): TGTGCCAGCAGTTCCCCGTCATTTCCCGGGGAGCTGTTTTTT.

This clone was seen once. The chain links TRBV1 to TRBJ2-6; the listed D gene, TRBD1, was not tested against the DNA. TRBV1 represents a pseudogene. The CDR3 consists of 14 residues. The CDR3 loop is CTSSAQSRANVLTF. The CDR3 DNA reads TGCACCAGCAGTGCACAAAGTCGGGCCAACGTCCTGACTTTC.

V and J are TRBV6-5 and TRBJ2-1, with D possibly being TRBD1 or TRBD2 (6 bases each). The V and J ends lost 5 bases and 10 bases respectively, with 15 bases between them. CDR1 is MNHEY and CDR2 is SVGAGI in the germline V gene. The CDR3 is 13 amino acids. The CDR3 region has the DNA TGTGCCAGCAGTCCCCCGGGGGCATACGAGCAGTTCTTC. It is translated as CASSPPGAYEQFF.

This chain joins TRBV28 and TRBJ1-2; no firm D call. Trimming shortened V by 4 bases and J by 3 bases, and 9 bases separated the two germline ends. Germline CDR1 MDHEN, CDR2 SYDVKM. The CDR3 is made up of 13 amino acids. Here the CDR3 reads CASSSISDYGYTF. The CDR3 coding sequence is TGTGCCAGCAGTTCCATATCGGACTATGGCTACACCTTC.

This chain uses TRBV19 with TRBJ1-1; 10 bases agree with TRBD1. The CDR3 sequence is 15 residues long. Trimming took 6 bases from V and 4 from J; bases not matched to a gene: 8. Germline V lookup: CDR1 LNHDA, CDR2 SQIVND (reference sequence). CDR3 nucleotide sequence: TGTGCCAGTAGCGGACAGGGGGAATGGGGCACTGAAGCTTTCTTT. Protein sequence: CASSGQGEWGTEAFF.

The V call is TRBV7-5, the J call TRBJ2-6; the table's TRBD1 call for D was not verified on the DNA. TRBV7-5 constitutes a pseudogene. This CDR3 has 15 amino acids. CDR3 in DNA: TGTGCCAGAATGAGTAGACAAAGTCGGGCCAACGTCCTGACTTTC. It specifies CARMSRQSRANVLTF.